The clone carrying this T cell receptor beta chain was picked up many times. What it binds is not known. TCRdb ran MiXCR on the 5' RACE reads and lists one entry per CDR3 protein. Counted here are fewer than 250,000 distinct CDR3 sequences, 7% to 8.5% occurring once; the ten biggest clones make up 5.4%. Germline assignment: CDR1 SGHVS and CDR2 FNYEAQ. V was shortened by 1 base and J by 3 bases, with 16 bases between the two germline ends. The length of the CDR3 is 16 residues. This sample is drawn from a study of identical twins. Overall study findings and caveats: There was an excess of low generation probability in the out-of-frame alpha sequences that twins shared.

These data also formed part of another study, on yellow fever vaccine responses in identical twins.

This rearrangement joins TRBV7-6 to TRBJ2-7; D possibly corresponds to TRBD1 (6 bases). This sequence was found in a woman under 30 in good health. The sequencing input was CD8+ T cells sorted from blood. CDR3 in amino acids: CASSLVRQGIVYEQYV. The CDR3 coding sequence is TGTGCCAGCAGCTTAGTTCGCCAGGGGATCGTCTACGAGCAGTACGTC.